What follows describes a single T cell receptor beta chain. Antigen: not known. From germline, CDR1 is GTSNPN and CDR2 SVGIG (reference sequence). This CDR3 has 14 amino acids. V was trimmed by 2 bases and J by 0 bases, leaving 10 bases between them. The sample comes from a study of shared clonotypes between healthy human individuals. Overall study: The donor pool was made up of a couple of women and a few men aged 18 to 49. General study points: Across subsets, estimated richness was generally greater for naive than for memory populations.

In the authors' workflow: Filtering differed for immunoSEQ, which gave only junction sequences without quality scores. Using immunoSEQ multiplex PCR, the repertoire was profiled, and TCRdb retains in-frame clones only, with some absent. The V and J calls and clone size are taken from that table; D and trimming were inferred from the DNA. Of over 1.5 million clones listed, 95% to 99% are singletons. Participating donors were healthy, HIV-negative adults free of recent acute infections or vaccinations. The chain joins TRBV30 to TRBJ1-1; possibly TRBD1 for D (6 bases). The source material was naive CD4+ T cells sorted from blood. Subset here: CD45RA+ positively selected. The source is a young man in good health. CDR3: CAWSRGVLNTEAFF. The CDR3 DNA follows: TGTGCCTGGAGTAGGGGGGTCCTGAACACTGAAGCTTTCTTT.